These 23 T cell receptor beta chains originate from one sample sequenced in a study of beta chain features in type 1 diabetes. What was sequenced were expressed TCRB transcripts, since all of the isolated RNA had been reverse transcribed. Data came from immunoSEQ multiplex PCR; TCRdb stores just in-frame clones and leaves some out. The table lists some 700,000 clones, around 15% of them singletons. Overall study findings and caveats: Shorter TCRB CDR3s, moderately but significantly so, marked every one of the four CD4+ subsets in Type 1 diabetes patients.

What these receptors recognize is not known. The material sequenced was naive CD4+ T cells from blood. The receptors derive from a young man with type 1 diabetes.

The chain has TRBV10-3 and TRBJ2-3, with D perhaps matching TRBD1 or TRBD2 (5 bases each). The V gene lost 6 bases and the J gene lost 2 bases, with 12 bases spanning the gap. Germline values: CDR1 ENHRY, CDR2 SYGVKD. The CDR3 length is 14 residues. CDR3 in DNA: TGTGCCATCAGGGGACCGCTACACACAGATACGCAGTATTTT. It encodes CAIRGPLHTDTQYF.

The chain recombines TRBV7-8 with TRBJ1-4, with 7 bases aligning to TRBD1. The CDR3 loop spans 16 amino acids. Germline V gene lookup returns CDR1 SGHVS and CDR2 FQNEAQ. The junction had 6 bases not matched to a gene; V was cut back by 3 bases and J by 2 bases. As DNA, the CDR3 is TGTGCCAGCAGCTTCAGACAGGGTGGTACTAATGAAAAACTGTTTTTT. Its translation: CASSFRQGGTNEKLFF.

This clone occurred a few times. The V and J genes are TRBV9 and TRBJ2-3; perhaps TRBD2 as D (5 bases). The ends were cut back, 0 bases at V and 2 bases at J, with 10 bases in the middle. This CDR3 contains 15 residues. Per germline, CDR1 SGDLS and CDR2 YYNGEE. The CDR3 region has the DNA TGTGCCAGCAGCGTAGCGGGGAGCGCCACAGATACGCAGTATTTT. Encoded protein: CASSVAGSATDTQYF.

The chain couples TRBV30 to TRBJ2-2, with D perhaps matching TRBD1 (6 bases). Trimming stripped 7 bases from V and 4 bases from J, with 16 bases between. Germline loops: CDR1 GTSNPN, CDR2 SVGIG (reference sequence). The CDR3 extends over 14 amino acids. Here the CDR3 reads CAFRQERFTGELFF. The CDR3 bases are TGTGCCTTCCGACAGGAGCGATTCACCGGGGAGCTGTTTTTT.

Regarding this clone: At the DNA level, this CDR3 is encoded by other sequences in the same sample as well. The CDR3 loop is CASSVGGSNQPQHF. DNA for the CDR3: TGTGCCAGCAGCGTAGGGGGGAGCAATCAGCCCCAGCATTTT. This chain connects TRBV9 to TRBJ1-5, with D possibly TRBD1 on 5 matching bases. CDR3 length: 14 amino acids. CDR1 and CDR2 (germline): SGDLS, YYNGEE. V was trimmed by 0 bases and J by 1 base, leaving 5 bases between them.

This clone showed up just a few times. Other DNA variants within this sample encode the same CDR3. The chain has TRBV7-9 and TRBJ2-7; D perhaps matches TRBD1 (5 bases). This CDR3 spans 12 amino acids. The V end lost 5 bases, the J end lost 3 bases, and 8 bases lay between the germline ends. The V gene's germline CDR1 is SEHNR and CDR2 FQNEAQ (reference sequence). The CDR3 coding sequence is TGTGCCAGCAGCCTTCAGGGCTACGAGCAGTACTTC. Its translation is CASSLQGYEQYF.

The rearrangement joins TRBV6-1 to TRBJ1-2; D is uncertain. The CDR3 contains 11 residues. CDR1 and CDR2 (germline): MNHNS, SASEGT. Deletions cut 10 bases from V and 2 bases from J, with 8 bases between. CDR3 sequence reads: CATRNNYGYTF. The CDR3 DNA reads as TGTGCCACCCGAAACAACTATGGCTACACCTTC.

This clone was seen more than once but under ten times. The genes are TRBV19 and TRBJ1-3; D not resolved. Germline CDR1 and CDR2: LNHDA and SQIVND (reference sequence). V was trimmed by 10 bases and J by 0 bases, leaving 4 bases between them. The CDR3 contains 11 residues. Here the CDR3 reads CAISSGNTIYF. The CDR3 DNA is TGTGCCATCTCCTCTGGAAACACCATATATTTT.

This clone was seen more than once but under ten times. V is TRBV6-5 and J is TRBJ1-2; D possibly corresponds to TRBD1 (5 bases). Germline V gene sequence: CDR1 MNHEY, CDR2 SVGAGI. CDR3 length equals 13 residues. Between the trimmed V and J ends, which lost 5 bases and 0 bases, there was a span of 7 bases. This CDR3 reads CASSRQSNYGYTF. Written as DNA, the CDR3 is TGTGCCAGCAGTCGACAGTCTAACTATGGCTACACCTTC.

The rearrangement links TRBV7-2 to TRBJ2-2; D gene ambiguous. This CDR3 has 14 amino acids. V was pared by 5 bases and J by 0 bases, with 7 bases between. The germline V gene has CDR1 SGHTA and CDR2 FQGNSA. The CDR3, as DNA: TGTGCCAGCAGCGCGTATCCGAACACCGGGGAGCTGTTTTTT. Translating gives CASSAYPNTGELFF. The entire variable domain, with the rest obtained from reference TRBV7-2 and TRBJ2-2, is as follows: GAGVSQSPSNKVTEKGKDVELRCDPISGHTALYWYRQSLGQGLEFLIYFQGNSAPDKSGLPSDRFSAERTGGSVSTLTIQRTQQEDSAVYLCASSAYPNTGELFFGEGSRLTVL.

This clone was recorded a few times. This sequence joins TRBV6-5 and TRBJ2-2; perhaps TRBD1 as D (5 bases). The CDR3 runs to 12 residues. With 6 bases removed from V and 6 bases from J, the gap between germline ends came to 8 bases. Germline V lookup: CDR1 MNHEY, CDR2 SVGAGI. The DNA of the CDR3 is TGTGCCAGCAGCCTCAGGGCCGGGGAGCTGTTTTTT. Translated, it gives CASSLRAGELFF.

The J gene is TRBJ2-1, the V gene TRBV5-1, with unresolved D. The V end lost 4 bases, the J end lost 9 bases, and 8 bases lay between the germline ends. This CDR3 is 11 amino acids long. Germline CDR1 is SGHRS and CDR2 is YFSETQ. DNA of the CDR3: TGCGCCAGCAGCGCAAGGAGTGAGCAGTTCTTC. Amino acids: CASSARSEQFF.

In its sample, this clone was seen a few times. The chain links TRBV7-9 to TRBJ2-7, with D possibly being TRBD1 or TRBD2 (6 bases each). Germline V gene sequence: CDR1 SEHNR, CDR2 FQNEAQ (reference sequence). Trimming pared 7 bases from V and 9 bases from J, leaving 19 bases between. There are 13 residues in the CDR3. DNA of the CDR3: TGTGCCAGCATACTGCAACCGGGGGCGAGGCAGTACTTC. Translation: CASILQPGARQYF. The full variable domain, rest sourced from reference TRBV7-9 and TRBJ2-7, is DTGVSQNPRHKITKRGQNVTFRCDPISEHNRLYWYRQTLGQGPEFLTYFQNEAQLEKSRLLSDRFSAERPKGSFSTLEIQRTEQGDSAMYLCASILQPGARQYFGPGTRLTVT.

This clone was observed a handful of times. V usage is TRBV18 and J usage is TRBJ1-2; the D is unclear. CDR1 KGHSH and CDR2 LQKENI come from the germline V gene. Trimming pared 5 bases from V and 2 bases from J, leaving 6 bases between. The CDR3 consists of 12 residues. The CDR3 DNA sequence: TGTGCCAGCTCAGCAGAAAACTATGGCTACACCTTC. Its protein is CASSAENYGYTF.

This clone was counted only a few times. The V gene is TRBV29-1, the J gene TRBJ1-1; D gene ambiguous. The ends were cut back, 0 bases at V and 9 bases at J, with 14 bases in the middle. The CDR3 contains 13 residues. Germline V gives CDR1 SQVTM, CDR2 ANQGSEA. The CDR3 spells CSVEDLRVLKAFF. As DNA, the CDR3 is TGCAGCGTTGAAGATCTCCGGGTCTTAAAAGCTTTCTTT.

The chain joins TRBV7-9 to TRBJ2-3; the match to TRBD2 covers 11 bases. J was trimmed by 0 bases and V by 10 bases; bases with no gene match: 12. The germline CDR1 and CDR2 sequences are SEHNR and FQNEAQ (reference sequence). The CDR3 consists of 17 residues. The chain's CDR3 is CATEKALAGGSTDTQYF. CDR3 nucleotide sequence: TGTGCCACCGAGAAGGCCCTAGCGGGGGGAAGCACAGATACGCAGTATTTT.

In its sample, this clone was seen a few times. The gene calls are TRBV18 and TRBJ1-4, with 7 bases that match TRBD1. Trimming at V came to 4 bases and at J to 2 bases, leaving 7 bases not matched to a gene. The CDR3 runs to 16 residues. CDR1 is KGHSH and CDR2 is LQKENI in the germline V gene. This chain's CDR3 is CASSRRQGGTNEKLFF. The CDR3 nucleotides read TGTGCCAGCTCACGACGACAGGGTGGGACTAATGAAAAACTGTTTTTT.

In its sample, this clone was seen once. This sequence joins TRBV4-1 and TRBJ1-2; 9 bases are a match to TRBD1. After removal of 2 bases from V and 4 bases from J, the junction contained 5 bases not matched to a gene. The CDR3 is 15 residues long. Germline CDR1 reads MGHRA; CDR2 reads YSYEKL. CDR3 amino acids: CASSQPGQGRYGYTF. The CDR3 region has the DNA TGCGCCAGCAGCCAACCGGGACAGGGTCGCTATGGCTACACCTTC.

This clone was counted between two and nine times. V and J are TRBV2 and TRBJ2-3; no clear D. Germline V lookup: CDR1 SNHLY, CDR2 FYNNEI. Trimming took 7 bases from V and 2 from J, leaving 13 bases between them. The CDR3 is 14 residues long. The DNA for the CDR3 is TGTGCCAGCACCCCTAGGACCAACACAGATACGCAGTATTTT. Translating gives CASTPRTNTDTQYF. The full variable domain, its missing parts supplied by reference TRBV2 and TRBJ2-3, is EPEVTQTPSHQVTQMGQEVILRCVPISNHLYFYWYRQILGQKVEFLVSFYNNEISEKSEIFDDQFSVERPDGSNFTLKIRSTKLEDSAMYFCASTPRTNTDTQYFGPGTRLTVL.

This clone has only a few counts. The chain has TRBV14 and TRBJ2-3, with 7 nucleotides matching TRBD1. Per the germline V gene, CDR1 is SGHDN and CDR2 is FVKESK. V trimming: 1 base; J trimming: 10 bases; junction bases outside the gene matches: 5. The CDR3 runs to 13 residues. CDR3 nucleotide sequence: TGTGCCAGCAGCCAAGTGGGGACAGCTTCGCAGTATTTT. Its translation is CASSQVGTASQYF.

The table lists this clone with a few counts. This chain connects TRBV5-1 to TRBJ2-3, with a possible D match to TRBD1 (6 bases). The CDR3 is 13 residues long. Trimming left V 9 bases short and J 2 bases short, with 13 bases between. CDR1 is SGHRS, CDR2 YFSETQ, per germline. The DNA of the CDR3 is TGCGCCACCAGGACAGCCTTCACAGATACGCAGTATTTT. Translating it yields CATRTAFTDTQYF.

Only a few counts were recorded for this clone. The chain joins TRBV6-1 to TRBJ2-3, with 7 bases that match TRBD1. CDR3 size: 12 residues. V shed 0 bases, J shed 14 bases, and the junction held 5 bases outside the gene matches. The V gene's germline CDR1 is MNHNS and CDR2 SASEGT. CDR3 nucleotides: TGTGCCAGCAGTGAAGCGAGGGGGCCCGGGTATTTT. This translates into CASSEARGPGYF.

The gene calls are TRBV5-6 and TRBJ1-2, with D unclear. The CDR3 extends over 11 amino acids. Germline CDR1 SGHDT, CDR2 YYEEEE. The ends were cut back, 3 bases at V and 8 bases at J, with 8 bases in the middle. The CDR3 nucleotides are TGTGCCAGCAGCTCCCTTATGGGCTACACCTTC. It yields the protein CASSSLMGYTF.